The clone carrying this T cell receptor beta chain was seen a handful of times. Its specificity is unknown. This sample was taken from a study of vaccination and CD4 T cells after COVID-19. Treatment denoted: roughly 11-day PBMC culture with coronavirus spike peptide pools or control peptides (ViraFEST assay). The Oncomine TCR Beta short-read assay was applied to DNA of cultured CD4+ T cells. MiXCR, applied by TCRdb to the PCR reads, yields one record per CDR3 protein. This table has 10,000 to 15,000 distinct CDR3 sequences, roughly three fifths appearing once. The receptor was derived from a human donor who had recovered from COVID-19. Sequencing was done on a sample of CD4+ T cells from blood, cultured in vitro.

As DNA, the CDR3 is TGTGCCGCCATGAAGACTGAGACAGATACGCAGTATTTT. This gives the protein CAAMKTETDTQYF. The genes are TRBV10-3 and TRBJ2-3; D gene unclear. Trimming removed 11 bases from V and 3 bases from J, with 15 bases in between. The CDR3 has 13 residues. Germline values: CDR1 ENHRY, CDR2 SYGVKD.